The rows below give T cell receptor beta chains drawn from one sample of a study of blood T cell repertoires in COVID-19. Sequenced by immunoSEQ multiplex PCR; TCRdb stores in-frame clones only, minus some. Of a few hundred thousand clones listed, roughly 85% are singletons. Sequences were obtained from PBMCs or T cells enriched from blood (not recorded which). Every receptor here comes from a woman aged 50 to 60 who had been exposed to COVID-19. Both conserved end residues are part of each CDR3. A D gene is named only where the DNA matches it firmly. Size is omitted from some rows. Given values are once, few, many or a class for expanded clones.

size	D	V	J	CDR3	DNA
.	TRBD2	TRBV7-8	TRBJ2-3	CASSPIPPTSGGRRYF	TGTGCCAGCAGCCCGATCCCCCCGACTAGCGGGGGCCGGAGGTATTTT
.	.	TRBV11-1	TRBJ1-1	CASSLYTGTSIEAFF	TGTGCCAGCAGCCTATACACAGGGACGTCGATTGAAGCTTTCTTT
once	.	TRBV13	TRBJ1-6	CASSLRGQGDSPLHF	TGTGCCAGCAGCTTACGAGGACAAGGGGATTCACCCCTCCACTTT
once	.	TRBV28	TRBJ1-1	CASSGADRMNTEAFF	TGTGCCAGCAGTGGGGCAGACAGAATGAACACTGAAGCTTTCTTT
.	TRBD1	TRBV29-1	TRBJ2-2	CSVLPSTGLSSAGELFF	TGCAGCGTCCTACCATCGACAGGGCTGAGTTCAGCCGGGGAGCTGTTTTTT
.	TRBD1	TRBV30	TRBJ1-2	CAYSGQGMSGYTF	TGTGCCTATTCGGGACAGGGAATGAGTGGCTACACCTTC
.	TRBD1	TRBV13	TRBJ1-3	CASSTQQGANRNTIYF	TGTGCCAGCAGCACCCAACAGGGGGCAAACAGAAACACCATATATTTT
.	.	TRBV19	TRBJ1-1	CASSITAGLTEAFF	TGTGCCAGTAGTATAACCGCAGGGCTCACTGAAGCTTTCTTT
.	TRBD2	TRBV18	TRBJ2-3	CASSPRGASGGTDTQYF	TGTGCCAGCTCACCCCGCGGGGCTAGCGGGGGCACAGATACGCAGTATTTT
.	.	TRBV28	TRBJ1-2	CASSSSADRGGYTF	TGTGCCAGCAGTTCAAGCGCGGATAGGGGTGGCTACACCTTC
.	.	TRBV5-6	TRBJ1-3	CASSLAKDKPPSGNTIYF	TGTGCCAGCAGCTTGGCCAAGGACAAGCCTCCTTCTGGAAACACCATATATTTT
once	TRBD1	TRBV12-5	TRBJ1-4	CASGLRHSGGQAGNEKLFF	TGTGCTAGTGGTTTAAGGCATTCGGGGGGACAGGCCGGGAATGAAAAACTGTTTTTT
.	TRBD1	TRBV28	TRBJ1-5	CASLSHRGRSNQPQHF	TGTGCCAGCCTTTCTCACAGGGGACGTAGCAATCAGCCCCAGCATTTT
.	.	TRBV30	TRBJ2-2	CAWGLRNTGELFF	TGTGCCTGGGGACTAAGGAACACCGGGGAGCTGTTTTTT
.	TRBD2	TRBV3-1/TRBV3-2	TRBJ2-3	CASSRLLAGGTSPTDTQYF	TGTGCCAGCAGCCGGTTACTAGCGGGGGGGACCTCCCCCACAGATACGCAGTATTTT
.	.	TRBV5-1	TRBJ2-2	CASSPPGLSNTGELFF	TGCGCCAGCAGCCCTCCGGGACTCTCGAACACCGGGGAGCTGTTTTTT
.	TRBD1	TRBV4-1	TRBJ2-1	CASSQAGRGGTYNEQFF	TGCGCCAGCAGCCAAGCTGGGAGAGGGGGCACGTACAATGAGCAGTTCTTC
.	TRBD1	TRBV25-1	TRBJ1-3	CASSDSGTGGSFGNTIYF	TGTGCCAGCAGTGATTCCGGGACAGGGGGCTCCTTTGGAAACACCATATATTTT
.	.	TRBV28	TRBJ1-1	CASSSGETEAFF	TGTGCCAGCAGCAGCGGAGAGACTGAAGCTTTCTTT
.	.	TRBV30	TRBJ2-3	CAWSGEGGDTQYF	TGTGCCTGGAGCGGGGAGGGGGGAGATACGCAGTATTTT
.	.	TRBV29-1	TRBJ1-2	CSVQRPPRDYGYTF	TGCAGCGTCCAACGGCCGCCGAGGGACTATGGCTACACCTTC
few	.	TRBV14	TRBJ2-5	CASSQRVLWGGETQYF	TGTGCCAGCAGCCAACGGGTTTTATGGGGAGGAGAGACCCAGTACTTC
once	TRBD2	TRBV30	TRBJ2-2	CAWSVHGGSTGELFF	TGTGCCTGGAGTGTACACGGGGGGTCCACCGGGGAGCTGTTTTTT